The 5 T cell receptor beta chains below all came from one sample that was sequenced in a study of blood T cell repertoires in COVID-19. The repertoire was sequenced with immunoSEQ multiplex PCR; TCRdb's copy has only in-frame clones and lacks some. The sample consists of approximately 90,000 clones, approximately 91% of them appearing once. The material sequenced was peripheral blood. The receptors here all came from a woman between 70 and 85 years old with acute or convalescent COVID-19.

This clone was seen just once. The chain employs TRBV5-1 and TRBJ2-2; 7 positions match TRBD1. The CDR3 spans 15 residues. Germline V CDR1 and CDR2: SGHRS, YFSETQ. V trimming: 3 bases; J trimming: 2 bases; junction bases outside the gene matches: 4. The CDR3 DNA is TGCGCCAGCAGCTCAAGGGGGCAAAACACCGGGGAGCTGTTTTTT. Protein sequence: CASSSRGQNTGELFF.

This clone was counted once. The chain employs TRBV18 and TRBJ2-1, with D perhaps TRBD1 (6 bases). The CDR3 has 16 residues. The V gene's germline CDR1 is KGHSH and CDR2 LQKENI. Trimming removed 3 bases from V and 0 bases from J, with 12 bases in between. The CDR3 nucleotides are TGTGCCAGCTCACCCCGCGGACAGAACTCCTACAATGAGCAGTTCTTC. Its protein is CASSPRGQNSYNEQFF.

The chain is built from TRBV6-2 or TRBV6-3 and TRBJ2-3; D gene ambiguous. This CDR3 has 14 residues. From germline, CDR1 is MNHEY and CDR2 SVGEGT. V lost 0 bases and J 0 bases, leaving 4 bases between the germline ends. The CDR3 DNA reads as TGTGCCAGCAGTTACTCGGCAAGCACAGATACGCAGTATTTT. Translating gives CASSYSASTDTQYF.

This chain's CDR3 is CASSYTAGKLWYGYTF. CDR3 nucleotide sequence: TGTGCCAGCAGTTACACGGCAGGGAAGTTATGGTATGGCTACACCTTC. The V call is TRBV6-5, the J call TRBJ1-2, with D tentatively TRBD1 (5 bases). This CDR3 has 16 amino acids. The V end lost 2 bases, the J end lost 5 bases, and 18 bases lay between the germline ends. Germline CDR1 MNHEY, CDR2 SVGAGI.

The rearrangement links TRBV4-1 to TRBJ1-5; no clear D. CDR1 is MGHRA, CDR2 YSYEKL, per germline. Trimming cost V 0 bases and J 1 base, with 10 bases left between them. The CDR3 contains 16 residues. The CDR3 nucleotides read TGCGCCAGCAGCCAAGAAGGCGGAGGAAGCAATCAGCCCCAGCATTTT. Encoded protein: CASSQEGGGSNQPQHF.